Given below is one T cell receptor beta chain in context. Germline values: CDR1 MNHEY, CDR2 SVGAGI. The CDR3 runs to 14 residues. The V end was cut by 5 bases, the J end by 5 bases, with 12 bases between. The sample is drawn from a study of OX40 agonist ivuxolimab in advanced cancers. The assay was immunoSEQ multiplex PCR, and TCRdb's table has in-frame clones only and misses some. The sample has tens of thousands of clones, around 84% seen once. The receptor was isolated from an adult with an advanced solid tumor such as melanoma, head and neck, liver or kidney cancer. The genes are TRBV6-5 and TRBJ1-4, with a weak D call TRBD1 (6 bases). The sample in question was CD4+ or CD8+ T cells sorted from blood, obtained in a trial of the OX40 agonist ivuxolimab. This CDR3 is CASSRDKGNEKLFF. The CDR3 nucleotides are TGTGCCAGCAGTAGGGACAAGGGGAATGAAAAACTGTTTTTT.